The next 20 T cell receptor beta chains were all read from a single sample in a study of OX40 agonist ivuxolimab in advanced cancers. Repertoires were generated with immunoSEQ multiplex PCR, while TCRdb's copy carries only in-frame clones and drops some. The table lists tens of thousands of clones, around 91% of them singletons. The sample consisted of CD4+ or CD8+ T cells sorted from blood, taken in a trial of the OX40 agonist ivuxolimab. These receptors came from an adult with an advanced solid tumor such as melanoma, head and neck, liver or kidney cancer.

The chain links TRBV19 to TRBJ1-2; 12 nucleotides match TRBD1. The CDR3 runs to 13 residues. With V trimmed by 10 bases and J by 10 bases, 10 bases remained unmatched. The germline gives CDR1 LNHDA, CDR2 SQIVND (reference sequence). The DNA of the CDR3 is TGTGCCATTTCTAACCGGGACAGGGGGCCCTACACCTTC. It is translated as CAISNRDRGPYTF.

The V and J genes are TRBV7-9 and TRBJ1-3; TRBD1 might be the D (5 bases). Deletions cut 7 bases from V and 0 bases from J, with 13 bases between. The germline CDR1 and CDR2 sequences are SEHNR and FQNEAQ (reference sequence). There are 15 residues in the CDR3. Here the CDR3 reads CASTVMGLSGNTIYF. In nucleotides, the CDR3 is TGTGCCAGCACCGTAATGGGACTCTCTGGAAACACCATATATTTT. Filled out from reference TRBV7-9 and TRBJ1-3, the complete variable domain reads DTGVSQNPRHKITKRGQNVTFRCDPISEHNRLYWYRQTLGQGPEFLTYFQNEAQLEKSRLLSDRFSAERPKGSFSTLEIQRTEQGDSAMYLCASTVMGLSGNTIYFGEGSWLTVV.

The chain is built from TRBV9 and TRBJ2-3; 11 positions agree with TRBD2. With V trimmed by 0 bases and J by 5 bases, 5 bases remained unmatched. In germline, CDR1 is SGDLS, CDR2 YYNGEE. The CDR3 loop spans 16 amino acids. The CDR3 bases are TGTGCCAGCAGCGTAGATAGCGGGAGGGCCCAAGATACGCAGTATTTT. Residues: CASSVDSGRAQDTQYF.

This clone was detected once. The genes are TRBV2 and TRBJ2-3, with D tentatively TRBD2 (6 bases). The V gene's germline CDR1 is SNHLY and CDR2 FYNNEI. There are 14 residues in the CDR3. V was shortened by 7 bases and J by 5 bases, with 16 bases between the two germline ends. The CDR3 loop reads CASITTRSGDTQYF. Written as DNA, the CDR3 is TGTGCCAGCATTACGACTAGATCAGGAGATACGCAGTATTTT. Full variable domain (missing parts from reference TRBV2 and TRBJ2-3): EPEVTQTPSHQVTQMGQEVILRCVPISNHLYFYWYRQILGQKVEFLVSFYNNEISEKSEIFDDQFSVERPDGSNFTLKIRSTKLEDSAMYFCASITTRSGDTQYFGPGTRLTVL.

This CDR3 is CASSSPREETQYF. The CDR3 DNA is TGTGCCAGCAGCTCACCACGCGAGGAGACCCAGTACTTC. The rearrangement joins TRBV7-6 to TRBJ2-5; D unresolved. V was pared by 4 bases and J by 5 bases, with 11 bases between. The CDR3 loop spans 13 amino acids. Germline CDR1 is SGHVS and CDR2 is FNYEAQ.

As for this clone: A junction end diverges from the germline sequence, so it may reflect a read error. This chain uses TRBV7-7 with TRBJ2-3; 8 nucleotides line up with TRBD2. The CDR3 runs 15 residues. Germline-derived CDR1 and CDR2 are SSHAT and FNYEAQ (reference sequence). The CDR3 spells CASSLGEAGADTQYF. CDR3 in DNA: TGTGCTAGCAGCTTAGGCGAAGCGGGAGCAGATACGCAGTATTTT.

V usage is TRBV5-6 and J usage is TRBJ2-2; TRBD2 is a possible D gene (6 bases). This CDR3 spans 12 amino acids. Trimming pared 4 bases from V and 8 bases from J, leaving 9 bases between. Germline values: CDR1 SGHDT, CDR2 YYEEEE. The chain's CDR3 is CASSPGLGELFF. The CDR3 nucleotides read TGTGCCAGCAGCCCTGGACTAGGGGAGCTGTTTTTT.

This clone was recorded a few times. Other DNA sequences in the sample encode the same CDR3. The V call is TRBV19, the J call TRBJ1-1; TRBD1 matches 10 bases. The CDR3 consists of 14 residues. V was pared by 5 bases and J by 4 bases, with 4 bases of the junction left unmatched. Germline loops: CDR1 LNHDA, CDR2 SQIVND (reference sequence). Here the CDR3 DNA reads TGTGCCAGTAGTCTCCGGACAGGGGGCACTGAAGCTTTCTTT. Its translation: CASSLRTGGTEAFF. Full variable domain (missing parts from reference TRBV19 and TRBJ1-1): DGGITQSPKYLFRKEGQNVTLSCEQNLNHDAMYWYRQDPGQGLRLIYYSQIVNDFQKGDIAEGYSVSREKKESFPLTVTSAQKNPTAFYLCASSLRTGGTEAFFGQGTRLTVV.

This chain uses TRBV11-3 with TRBJ1-1; TRBD1 might be the D (6 bases). The germline V and J ends were trimmed by 2 bases and 8 bases, with 12 bases remaining between them. CDR1 is SGHNT, CDR2 YENEEA, per germline. This CDR3 contains 13 residues. CDR3 region: CASSLPGQKEAFF. CDR3 sequence (DNA): TGTGCCAGCAGCTTACCTGGACAGAAAGAAGCTTTCTTT.

This chain uses TRBV6-5 with TRBJ1-3; TRBD1 is a possible D gene (5 bases). Trimming cost V 0 bases and J 0 bases, with 9 bases left between them. The CDR3 is 16 residues long. In germline, CDR1 is MNHEY, CDR2 SVGAGI. This CDR3 is CASSYSPDSSGNTIYF. The CDR3 nucleotides read TGTGCCAGCAGTTACTCACCCGACAGCTCTGGAAACACCATATATTTT.

The chain has TRBV11-3 and TRBJ2-7; perhaps D is TRBD1 or TRBD2 (5 bases each). V was shortened by 6 bases and J by 9 bases, with 21 bases between the two germline ends. Germline V lookup: CDR1 SGHNT, CDR2 YENEEA. The CDR3 has 14 amino acids. CDR3 DNA: TGTGCCAGCAGTATCCCGGGACCGAGAAACCGGCAGTACTTC. This encodes CASSIPGPRNRQYF.

In its sample, this clone was seen a few times. The gene calls are TRBV7-2 and TRBJ2-5; D perhaps matches TRBD1 (6 bases). In germline, CDR1 is SGHTA, CDR2 FQGNSA. This CDR3 contains 15 residues. The V end was cut by 6 bases, the J end by 4 bases, with 18 bases between. The CDR3 spells CASRTQGSEGETQYF. Written as DNA, the CDR3 is TGTGCCAGCAGGACACAGGGCAGCGAGGGAGAGACCCAGTACTTC.

The chain couples TRBV11-3 to TRBJ1-1; no firm D call. Germline V lookup: CDR1 SGHNT, CDR2 YENEEA. The CDR3 sequence is 13 residues long. V lost 0 bases to trimming and J lost 4 bases, with 6 bases between them. CDR3 sequence: CASSLDSATEAFF. The CDR3 DNA sequence: TGTGCCAGCAGCTTAGATTCCGCCACTGAAGCTTTCTTT.

This clone was seen once. The V call is TRBV19, the J call TRBJ2-1; D is unresolved. Germline V gene lookup returns CDR1 LNHDA and CDR2 SQIVND (reference sequence). The CDR3 totals 16 residues. Trimming pared 7 bases from V and 0 bases from J, leaving 16 bases between. CDR3 nucleotide sequence: TGTGCCAGTACCGATCGGTGGGAAAGCTCCTACAATGAGCAGTTCTTC. This codes for CASTDRWESSYNEQFF.

The chain employs TRBV4-2 and TRBJ2-7; possible D gene TRBD2, 7 bases. The CDR3 totals 16 residues. CDR1 LGHNA and CDR2 YNFKEQ come from the germline V gene. The germline V and J ends were trimmed by 5 bases and 4 bases, with 21 bases remaining between them. The CDR3 DNA sequence: TGTGCCAGCAGCTTTATCTCTCGGGGGGCGCGTTACGAGCAGTACTTC. This encodes CASSFISRGARYEQYF.

In regard to this clone: This sample also contains other DNA sequences that code for the same CDR3. The gene calls are TRBV18 and TRBJ2-6; TRBD1 aligns across 11 bases. Germline CDR1 reads KGHSH; CDR2 reads LQKENI. This CDR3 has 18 residues. V lost 6 bases, J lost 0 bases, and 7 bases stayed unmatched. The CDR3 spells CASSPRTGGGSGANVLTF. CDR3 DNA: TGTGCCAGCTCTCCCCGGACAGGGGGCGGCTCTGGGGCCAACGTCCTGACTTTC.

This clone was seen a single time. The junction and the germline gene differ at one end; a read error may be behind it. The genes are TRBV5-4 and TRBJ2-7; a possible D gene is TRBD2 (6 bases). The length of the CDR3 is 12 residues. The germline CDR1 and CDR2 sequences are SGHNT and YYREEE (reference sequence). The CDR3 loop is CASSSFRGLLRF. In DNA, the CDR3 is TGTGCCAGCAGCTCGTTTCGCGGACTACTGCGCTTC.

The V call is TRBV28, the J call TRBJ2-1, with 15 bases matching TRBD2. The CDR3 contains 20 residues. Germline V gene lookup returns CDR1 MDHEN and CDR2 SYDVKM. J was trimmed by 7 bases and V by 1 base; bases with no gene match: 14. Here the CDR3 reads CASSLFSPRGLAGGRNEQFF. CDR3 DNA: TGTGCCAGCAGTTTATTCAGCCCCCGCGGACTAGCGGGAGGGAGGAATGAGCAGTTCTTC.

The chain carries TRBV11-2 and TRBJ2-5; 13 bases are a match to TRBD2. V lost 5 bases, J lost 4 bases, and 4 bases stayed unmatched. This CDR3 is built from 15 residues. Per the germline V gene, CDR1 is SGHAT and CDR2 is FQNNGV. As DNA, the CDR3 is TGTGCCAGCAGCCTCGGACTAGCGGGAGCAGAGACCCAGTACTTC. It specifies CASSLGLAGAETQYF.

The chain employs TRBV6-5 and TRBJ2-7; D is unclear. CDR3 size: 11 residues. Trimming took off 5 bases at V and 3 bases at J, with 5 bases between the two ends. Germline V CDR1 and CDR2: MNHEY, SVGAGI. CDR3 sequence reads: CASSAIYEQYF. CDR3 sequence (DNA): TGTGCCAGCAGTGCTATCTACGAGCAGTACTTC.